The 30 T cell receptor beta chains below were found in one sample sequenced in a study of Ad26.COV2.S vaccination and SARS-CoV-2 variants. Treatment described: 15 to 20 received Ad26.COV2.S at low or high dose, single or two shots; several received placebo; per-sample allocation not given. The samples date from day 63 after the first vaccine or placebo injection. Only in-frame clones appear in the TCRdb table, and some are missing; sequencing was by immunoSEQ multiplex PCR. The table has about 400,000 clones, 70% to 90% seen once. The input for sequencing was peripheral blood, taken in a trial of Ad26.COV2.S vaccine versus placebo. The receptors stem from a person aged 18-65 years who received the Ad26.COV2.S COVID-19 vaccine or a placebo.

The chain recombines TRBV10-2 with TRBJ2-7, with 7 bases matching TRBD1. V lost 3 bases and J lost 6; bases outside the gene matches: 2. Germline CDR1 is WSHSY and CDR2 is SAAADI. This CDR3 has 12 residues. The CDR3 loop reads CASSDHRGEQYF. The CDR3, as DNA: TGCGCCAGCAGTGACCACAGGGGCGAGCAGTACTTC.

The chain has TRBV18 and TRBJ1-2; D is uncertain. Germline CDR1 KGHSH, CDR2 LQKENI. The CDR3 runs 14 residues. The V and J ends lost 8 bases and 4 bases respectively, with 17 bases between them. CDR3 amino acids: CASDESTHGYGYTF. In DNA form, the CDR3 reads TGTGCCAGCGACGAGTCCACCCACGGCTATGGCTACACCTTC.

The chain employs TRBV6-2 or TRBV6-3 and TRBJ2-5; 16 bases align to TRBD2. The CDR3 length is 17 residues. V dropped 5 bases and J dropped 4; count of bases not matched to a gene: 7. Per the germline V gene, CDR1 is MNHEY and CDR2 is SVGEGT. The CDR3 region is CASSPGLAGGPPETQYF. CDR3 coding DNA: TGTGCCAGCAGTCCGGGACTAGCGGGAGGGCCCCCAGAGACCCAGTACTTC.

This sequence joins TRBV19 and TRBJ2-7; 9 bases are shared with TRBD1. Trimming removed 4 bases from V and 4 bases from J; junction bases left unmatched: 5. This CDR3 has 14 residues. Germline CDR1 is LNHDA and CDR2 is SQIVND (reference sequence). The CDR3 region has the DNA TGTGCCAGTAGTACCGGACAGGGGCGGTACGAGCAGTACTTC. Translating it yields CASSTGQGRYEQYF.

This rearrangement joins TRBV5-1 to TRBJ2-3; D possibly matches TRBD1 or TRBD2 (5 bases each). The CDR3 is 15 residues long. V was clipped by 2 bases and J by 6 bases, with 16 bases between them. The germline CDR1 and CDR2 sequences are SGHRS and YFSETQ. The CDR3 coding sequence is TGCGCCAGCAGCTTTGAGGGGAGTAGCGCCGATACGCAGTATTTT. Its protein product is CASSFEGSSADTQYF.

By proportion, this clone is medium-sized. V gene TRBV11-2 combines with J gene TRBJ2-5; D is perhaps TRBD1 (6 bases). CDR3 length equals 13 residues. In germline, CDR1 is SGHAT, CDR2 FQNNGV. V was pared by 5 bases and J by 4 bases, with 11 bases between. This chain's CDR3 is CASSPDSRETQYF. The CDR3 nucleotides read TGTGCCAGCAGCCCGGACAGTCGAGAGACCCAGTACTTC.

This chain uses TRBV30 with TRBJ1-5; D gene uncertain. Germline V lookup: CDR1 GTSNPN, CDR2 SVGIG (reference sequence). The CDR3 has 13 residues. The germline V and J ends were trimmed by 2 bases and 0 bases, with 5 bases remaining between them. The chain's CDR3 is CAWSLASNQPQHF. DNA for the CDR3: TGTGCCTGGAGTTTAGCTAGCAATCAGCCCCAGCATTTT.

The chain links TRBV30 to TRBJ2-7, with 10 bases aligning to TRBD1. The CDR3 runs to 13 residues. V shed 4 bases and J 5 bases; nucleotides not matched to a gene: 5. CDR1 is GTSNPN, CDR2 SVGIG, per germline (reference sequence). Written as DNA, the CDR3 is TGTGCCTGGAATAGACAGGGGGCGAACGAGCAGTACTTC. Amino acid sequence: CAWNRQGANEQYF.

The chain employs TRBV7-6 and TRBJ2-7; 9 bases match TRBD2. The trim removed 1 base at V and 3 bases at J, leaving 7 bases unmatched. The CDR3 loop spans 16 amino acids. CDR1 and CDR2 (germline): SGHVS, FNYEAQ. DNA for the CDR3: TGTGCCAGCAGCTTAGGGCCGCGGCGGGAGGGCTACGAGCAGTACTTC. This translates into CASSLGPRREGYEQYF.

This chain connects TRBV28 to TRBJ2-7; 8 bases agree with TRBD1. V was clipped by 6 bases and J by 6 bases; unmatched bases: 16. In germline, CDR1 is MDHEN, CDR2 SYDVKM. This CDR3 spans 16 amino acids. CDR3 loop: CASSADRDSMFFEQYF. In DNA, the CDR3 is TGTGCCAGCAGCGCGGACAGGGACTCAATGTTTTTCGAGCAGTACTTC.

The rearrangement uses TRBV15 and TRBJ2-1; 8 bases agree with TRBD2. CDR1 and CDR2 from the germline V gene are LNHNV and YYDKDF (reference sequence). This CDR3 has 14 residues. J lost 7 bases, V lost 3 bases, and 5 bases had no gene match. The CDR3 sequence is CATSRETSANEQFF. The CDR3 region has the DNA TGTGCCACCAGCAGGGAGACTAGCGCAAATGAGCAGTTCTTC.

The chain links TRBV5-5 to TRBJ2-1; unclear D gene. Germline values: CDR1 SGHKS, CDR2 YYEKEE (reference sequence). V lost 1 base, J lost 7 bases, and 12 bases lay in between. The CDR3 runs 14 residues. Here the CDR3 DNA reads TGTGCCAGCAGCTTGCCAACCGATGAGAATGAGCAGTTCTTC. Translated, it gives CASSLPTDENEQFF.

The chain is built from TRBV2 and TRBJ1-5; TRBD1 might be the D (5 bases). Germline values: CDR1 SNHLY, CDR2 FYNNEI. The CDR3 runs to 15 residues. Trimming pared 3 bases from V and 5 bases from J, leaving 14 bases between. In DNA form, the CDR3 reads TGTGCCAGCAGTGACGTGGGACGCCAAGATCAGCCCCAGCATTTT. Translated, it gives CASSDVGRQDQPQHF.

The V gene is TRBV4-2, the J gene TRBJ2-3; 12 bases fit TRBD2. This CDR3 comprises 16 residues. Per the germline V gene, CDR1 is LGHNA and CDR2 is YNFKEQ. V shed 4 bases, J shed 6 bases, and the junction held 8 bases outside the gene matches. The CDR3 is CASSPLLAGGGDTQYF. The CDR3 DNA sequence: TGTGCCAGCAGCCCATTACTAGCGGGAGGAGGGGATACGCAGTATTTT.

V gene TRBV11-3 combines with J gene TRBJ1-1; TRBD1 matches at 12 bases. The J segment lost 11 bases and the V segment lost 5 bases, leaving 6 bases of the junction unmatched. In germline, CDR1 is SGHNT, CDR2 YENEEA. CDR3 length equals 13 residues. CDR3 amino acids: CASSMGQGAGAFF. The CDR3 DNA is TGTGCCAGCAGCATGGGACAGGGGGCGGGCGCTTTCTTT.

This clone was observed a single time. This sequence joins TRBV6-1 and TRBJ1-4; perhaps TRBD1 as D (5 bases). V was cut by 3 bases and J by 10 bases, with 15 bases left in between. This CDR3 region has 14 residues. Germline CDR1 MNHNS, CDR2 SASEGT. The CDR3 bases are TGTGCCAGCAGTGATAGGGCAGGGTTTGGAAAACTGTTTTTT. Protein: CASSDRAGFGKLFF.

This clone was counted a single time. This sequence joins TRBV24-1 and TRBJ2-1, with 8 bases lining up with TRBD2. Germline assignment: CDR1 KGHDR and CDR2 SFDVKD. Trimming cost V 1 base and J 6 bases; bases outside gene matches: 10. This CDR3 contains 17 residues. CDR3 DNA: TGTGCCACCAGTGATTTCCCCGGGAGGGATGGGGGCAATGAGCAGTTCTTC. Translation gives CATSDFPGRDGGNEQFF.

The J gene is TRBJ2-7, the V gene TRBV6-4; 11 bases align to TRBD2. Germline values: CDR1 MRHNA, CDR2 SNTAGT. The CDR3 runs to 15 residues. Germline trimming cut 7 bases from V and 1 base from J; bases unmatched to any gene: 6. CDR3 nucleotides: TGTGCCAGCACCGCTGGGACTAGCGGATCCTACGAGCAGTACTTC. It yields the protein CASTAGTSGSYEQYF.

This CDR3 reads CASSLAYWASGSYEQYF. DNA for the CDR3: TGTGCCAGCAGCTTAGCATATTGGGCTAGCGGCTCCTACGAGCAGTACTTC. This chain links TRBV5-8 with TRBJ2-7, with 7 nucleotides matching TRBD2. CDR3 length equals 17 residues. J was trimmed by 0 bases and V by 2 bases; bases with no gene match: 11. Germline assignment: CDR1 SGHTS and CDR2 YDEGEE.

The J gene is TRBJ2-3, the V gene TRBV30; D unclear. Germline V gives CDR1 GTSNPN, CDR2 SVGIG (reference sequence). The CDR3 is 16 amino acids. Trimming took off 0 bases at V and 2 bases at J, with 15 bases between the two ends. CDR3 sequence reads: CAWSVKQRGFTDTQYF. The CDR3, as DNA: TGTGCCTGGAGTGTAAAACAGCGTGGGTTCACAGATACGCAGTATTTT.

V is TRBV7-3 and J is TRBJ1-2, with 8 positions matching TRBD1. The CDR3 runs 13 residues. V was pared by 5 bases and J by 7 bases, with 6 bases of the junction left unmatched. Germline CDR1 SGHTA, CDR2 FQGTGA. Here the CDR3 DNA reads TGTGCCAGCAGCCCCACCGGGACAGGTGGCTACACCTTC. Translation gives CASSPTGTGGYTF.

The V call is TRBV5-1, the J call TRBJ2-5; 11 nucleotides match TRBD2. The CDR3 consists of 18 residues. Germline V gives CDR1 SGHRS, CDR2 YFSETQ. Trimming cost V 0 bases and J 1 base; bases outside gene matches: 8. CDR3 DNA: TGCGCCAGCAGCTTGGGTATTGCGACTAGCGGGACCCAAGAGACCCAGTACTTC. This sequence encodes CASSLGIATSGTQETQYF.

The chain employs TRBV11-2 and TRBJ2-1, with D perhaps matching TRBD2 (5 bases). Germline loops: CDR1 SGHAT, CDR2 FQNNGV. The CDR3 is 15 residues long. Trimming stripped 3 bases from V and 2 bases from J, with 11 bases between. The DNA of the CDR3 is TGTGCCAGCAGCTTGGGGAGTGTGGCCTACAATGAGCAGTTCTTC. As protein: CASSLGSVAYNEQFF.

This clone was observed a handful of times. The chain links TRBV18 to TRBJ2-7; possibly TRBD1 for D (6 bases). Between the trimmed V and J ends, which lost 4 bases and 3 bases, there was a span of 19 bases. The CDR3 is made up of 16 amino acids. Per germline, CDR1 KGHSH and CDR2 LQKENI. The DNA of the CDR3 is TGTGCCAGCTCACTAAACCGGGACATCTCATTCTACGAGCAGTACTTC. As protein: CASSLNRDISFYEQYF.

The V call is TRBV20-1, the J call TRBJ1-1, with D hard to call. The CDR3 length is 11 residues. CDR1 DFQATT and CDR2 SNEGSKA come from the germline V gene (reference sequence). The ends were cut back, 8 bases at V and 1 base at J, with 8 bases in the middle. For the CDR3, the DNA is TGCAGTCCCAGACGGAACACTGAAGCTTTCTTT. Protein: CSPRRNTEAFF.

The chain is built from TRBV4-1 and TRBJ2-2, with no clear D. Germline V gene lookup returns CDR1 MGHRA and CDR2 YSYEKL. This CDR3 is built from 17 residues. The V end lost 3 bases, the J end lost 6 bases, and 20 bases lay between the germline ends. The CDR3 DNA reads TGCGCCAGCAGCCAGACCCTCCCGGATTTCGGGTCCGGGGAGCTGTTTTTT. Its translation is CASSQTLPDFGSGELFF.

The J gene is TRBJ2-1, the V gene TRBV24-1; tentatively, D is TRBD2 (5 bases). Trimming took 7 bases from V and 0 from J, leaving 15 bases between them. This CDR3 is 16 amino acids long. Germline loops: CDR1 KGHDR, CDR2 SFDVKD. CDR3 coding DNA: TGTGCCACCAGCCTATCTCGAGGACTCTCCTACAATGAGCAGTTCTTC. Translated, it gives CATSLSRGLSYNEQFF.

The chain couples TRBV10-3 to TRBJ1-1; 11 positions match TRBD1. Germline CDR1 ENHRY, CDR2 SYGVKD. V was pared by 10 bases and J by 4 bases, with 2 bases of the junction left unmatched. The CDR3 sequence is 12 residues long. CDR3 loop: CATGTGGTEAFF. As DNA, the CDR3 is TGTGCCACCGGGACAGGGGGCACTGAAGCTTTCTTT.

This clone showed up just once. This rearrangement joins TRBV29-1 to TRBJ1-4; a possible D gene is TRBD1 (5 bases). V lost 4 bases to trimming and J lost 7 bases, with 19 bases between them. Germline V gene sequence: CDR1 SQVTM, CDR2 ANQGSEA. The CDR3 spans 15 residues. The DNA for the CDR3 is TGCAGCGTTGCCGACGGGGGGGGATCGGCTGAAAAACTGTTTTTT. Amino acid sequence: CSVADGGGSAEKLFF.

J is TRBJ1-1 and V is TRBV18, with no clear D. V was shortened by 5 bases and J by 1 base, with 8 bases between the two germline ends. Per the germline V gene, CDR1 is KGHSH and CDR2 is LQKENI. This CDR3 is built from 13 residues. CDR3 bases: TGTGCCAGCTCAGCCCAGAGGAACACTGAAGCTTTCTTT. It encodes CASSAQRNTEAFF.